A selection of T cell receptor beta chains follows, all from one sample in a study of blood T cell repertoires in COVID-19. Produced via immunoSEQ multiplex PCR; TCRdb's table is partial and in-frame only. This sample has around 130,000 clones; about 80% occur once, and the top ten carry 9.5% to 14%. The sequencing sample was made of peripheral blood. These receptors originate from a human donor in a cohort sampled during active COVID-19. CDR3s include the opening cysteine and the closing phenylalanine or tryptophan. A D gene is named only where the DNA matches it firmly. Clone size, where shown, is once, few, many, or a class for clones that have expanded.

v_call	clone_size	d_call	j_call	cdr3_aa	cdr3_nt
TRBV20-1	-	TRBD1	TRBJ2-7	CSLKGGHEQYF	TGCAGCCTTAAAGGGGGCCACGAGCAGTACTTC
TRBV11-3	-	TRBD1	TRBJ1-1	CASSLDSSRQGAEAFF	TGTGCCAGCAGCTTAGATTCCTCCCGACAGGGGGCTGAAGCTTTCTTT
TRBV19	-	TRBD1	TRBJ2-1	CASRHLTGVRDEQFF	TGTGCCAGTAGGCATCTCACAGGGGTAAGGGATGAGCAGTTCTTC
TRBV27	-	TRBD1	TRBJ1-5	CASSSTGAGGQPQHF	TGTGCCAGCAGTTCCACAGGGGCTGGGGGTCAGCCCCAGCATTTT
TRBV4-2	-	TRBD1	TRBJ2-3	CASSRDSSTDTQYF	TGTGCCAGCTCGAGGGACAGTAGCACAGATACGCAGTATTTT
TRBV7-9	few	-	TRBJ2-7	CASSLIHGEQYF	TGTGCCAGCAGCTTAATCCACGGCGAGCAGTACTTC
TRBV5-6	few	TRBD1	TRBJ1-5	CASSVGQGAFQPQHF	TGTGCCAGCAGCGTGGGACAGGGGGCATTCCAGCCCCAGCATTTT
TRBV6-5	few	-	TRBJ1-5	CASSIQANSNQPQHF	TGTGCCAGCAGTATCCAGGCGAATAGCAATCAGCCCCAGCATTTT
TRBV29-1	-	-	TRBJ2-5	CSVEGPGGQETQYF	TGCAGCGTTGAAGGGCCCGGGGGACAAGAGACCCAGTACTTC
TRBV5-5	-	-	TRBJ2-7	CASSLGQPPPYEQYF	TGTGCCAGCAGCTTGGGACAGCCTCCCCCTTACGAGCAGTACTTC
TRBV7-9	once	-	TRBJ1-6	CASSLDNSPLHF	TGTGCCAGCAGCCTCGATAATTCACCCCTCCACTTT
TRBV29-1	-	-	TRBJ1-1	CSVITGAGAEAFF	TGCAGCGTCATTACGGGTGCGGGTGCTGAAGCTTTCTTT
TRBV3-1/TRBV3-2	-	TRBD2	TRBJ2-1	CASSQVTSGQALIEQFF	TGTGCCAGCAGCCAAGTGACTAGCGGGCAAGCCCTCATTGAGCAGTTCTTC
TRBV9	few	TRBD1	TRBJ2-3	CARRTGCTDTQYF	TGTGCCCGACGGACAGGCTGCACAGATACGCAGTATTTT
TRBV11-2	-	-	TRBJ2-3	CASSFTGQFHSTDTQYF	TGTGCCAGCAGCTTCACAGGACAGTTTCACAGCACAGATACGCAGTATTTT
TRBV6-5	-	-	TRBJ1-5	CASSIAGTRYQPQHF	TGTGCCAGCAGCATCGCCGGGACACGTTATCAGCCCCAGCATTTT
TRBV5-1	-	-	TRBJ1-3	CASSPSQGGNTIYF	TGCGCCAGCAGCCCCTCGCAGGGAGGAAACACCATATATTTT
TRBV19	-	TRBD1	TRBJ1-2	CASSIPPTTGAGGYTF	TGTGCCAGTAGTATCCCCCCCACAACAGGGGCTGGAGGCTACACCTTC
TRBV5-5	-	TRBD1	TRBJ1-2	CASRQSVGQSGGYTF	TGTGCCAGCAGACAATCAGTGGGACAGAGTGGTGGCTACACCTTC
TRBV4-1	-	-	TRBJ2-1	CASSQEGLSGEQFF	TGCGCCAGCAGCCAAGAGGGCCTTTCTGGTGAGCAGTTCTTC
TRBV6-6	-	TRBD2	TRBJ2-7	CASTGGGTYEQYF	TGTGCCAGCACCGGGGGGGGAACCTACGAGCAGTACTTC
TRBV5-1	-	TRBD1	TRBJ2-7	CASSGTGTGSYEQYF	TGCGCCAGCAGCGGAACCGGGACAGGGTCCTACGAGCAGTACTTC
TRBV5-1	-	-	TRBJ2-7	CASSELDMSYEQYF	TGCGCCAGCAGCGAACTTGACATGTCCTACGAGCAGTACTTC
TRBV6-5	once	TRBD1	TRBJ2-7	CASRRDRLTEQYF	TGTGCCAGCCGTCGGGACAGGCTAACCGAGCAGTACTTC
TRBV28	few	-	TRBJ2-7	CASCGRVGAYEQYF	TGTGCCAGCTGTGGAAGGGTCGGGGCCTACGAGCAGTACTTC
TRBV28	-	-	TRBJ1-1	CASTMPGLGNTEAFF	TGTGCCAGCACCATGCCCGGGTTGGGGAACACTGAAGCTTTCTTT
TRBV19	few	-	TRBJ1-1	CASLRRRESGNTEAFF	TGTGCCAGTTTGAGGAGGCGGGAGTCAGGGAACACTGAAGCTTTCTTT
TRBV9	-	-	TRBJ2-3	CASSAGRSGRTDTQYF	TGTGCCAGCAGCGCGGGCAGGAGCGGACGCACAGATACGCAGTATTTT
TRBV12-5	-	-	TRBJ1-5	CASGFAQGQRGNQPQHF	TGTGCTAGTGGTTTTGCCCAGGGGCAAAGGGGCAATCAGCCCCAGCATTTT
TRBV28	-	-	TRBJ1-1	CASSFPGGSYEAFF	TGTGCCAGCAGTTTTCCGGGAGGTAGTTATGAAGCTTTCTTT
TRBV6-2/TRBV6-3	-	-	TRBJ2-7	CASSSIRTVSYEQYF	TGTGCCAGCAGTTCTATCCGGACAGTCTCCTACGAGCAGTACTTC
TRBV18	-	-	TRBJ1-2	CASSPLGEGIANYGYTF	TGTGCCAGCTCACCACTGGGCGAGGGTATAGCTAACTATGGCTACACCTTC
TRBV7-6	-	-	TRBJ1-3	CASSTGWGGPGNTIYF	TGTGCCAGCAGCACGGGTTGGGGAGGCCCTGGAAACACCATATATTTT
TRBV5-1	once	-	TRBJ2-2	CASSLTGGNTGELFF	TGCGCCAGCAGCTTGACAGGTGGGAACACCGGGGAGCTGTTTTTT
TRBV6-5	-	-	TRBJ1-1	CASSLPDTNTEAFF	TGTGCCAGCAGTCTGCCCGACACGAACACTGAAGCTTTCTTT
TRBV28	-	TRBD1	TRBJ1-3	CASTYRDSPSGNTIYF	TGTGCCAGCACTTACCGGGACAGCCCCTCTGGAAACACCATATATTTT
TRBV4-1	-	-	TRBJ2-7	CASSQGPSEQYF	TGCGCCAGCAGCCAAGGGCCCAGCGAGCAGTACTTC
TRBV28	-	TRBD2	TRBJ2-3	CASSTAGAGTDTQYF	TGTGCCAGCAGCACAGCGGGGGCGGGCACAGATACGCAGTATTTT
TRBV7-6	-	TRBD2	TRBJ2-1	CASSLAPSGGYNEQFF	TGTGCCAGCAGCTTAGCGCCCAGCGGGGGCTACAATGAGCAGTTCTTC
TRBV6-5	-	TRBD2	TRBJ2-3	CASFLAGAPHTQYF	TGTGCCAGCTTTCTAGCGGGGGCTCCACATACGCAGTATTTT
TRBV7-2	-	-	TRBJ1-5	CASSLGGGGNQPQHF	TGTGCCAGCAGCTTAGGAGGGGGTGGTAACCAGCCCCAGCATTTT
TRBV13	-	TRBD2	TRBJ2-1	CASSISGGEYNEQFF	TGTGCCAGCAGCATTAGCGGGGGGGAATACAATGAGCAGTTCTTC
TRBV19	-	-	TRBJ2-7	CASRTRAGMGYEQYF	TGTGCCAGTAGGACCCGGGCAGGGATGGGCTACGAGCAGTACTTC
TRBV7-2	-	-	TRBJ2-1	CASSLAGVEQFF	TGTGCCAGCAGCTTAGCAGGGGTTGAGCAGTTCTTC
TRBV28	-	-	TRBJ2-6	CASSIRVSGSGANVLTF	TGTGCTAGCAGTATCCGGGTTTCTGGCTCTGGGGCCAACGTCCTGACTTTC